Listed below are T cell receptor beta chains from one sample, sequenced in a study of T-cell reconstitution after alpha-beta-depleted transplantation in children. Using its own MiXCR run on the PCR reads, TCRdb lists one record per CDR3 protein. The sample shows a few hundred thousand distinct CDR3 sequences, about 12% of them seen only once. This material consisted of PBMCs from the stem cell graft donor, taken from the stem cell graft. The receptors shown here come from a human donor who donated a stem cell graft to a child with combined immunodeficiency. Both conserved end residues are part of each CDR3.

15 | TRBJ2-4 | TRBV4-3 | CASSQVGWGRNIQYF
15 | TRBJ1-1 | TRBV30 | CAWRKTTGSNTEAFF
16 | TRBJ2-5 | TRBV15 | CATSRARGPYQETQYF
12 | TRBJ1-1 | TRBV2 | CASSERGREAFF
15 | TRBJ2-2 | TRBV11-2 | CASSFATSATGELFF
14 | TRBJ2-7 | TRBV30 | CAWSLGREIYEQYF
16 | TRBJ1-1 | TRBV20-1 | CSASLRTALLNTEAFF
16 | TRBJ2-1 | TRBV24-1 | CATSEKLAGGRHEQFF
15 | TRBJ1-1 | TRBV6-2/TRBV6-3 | CASGDSHPWDTEAFF
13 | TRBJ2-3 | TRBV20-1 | CSASGLGQDTQYF
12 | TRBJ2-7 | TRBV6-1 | CASSEGATEQYF
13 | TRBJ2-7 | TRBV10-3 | CACGGAILLEQYF
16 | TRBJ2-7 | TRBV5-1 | CASSLVGTSGSGEQYF
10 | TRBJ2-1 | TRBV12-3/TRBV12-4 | CATLQGEQFF